The entry below gives a single TCR beta chain sequence along with its context. This sample is drawn from a study of blood T cell repertoires in COVID-19. Produced via immunoSEQ multiplex PCR; TCRdb's table is partial and in-frame only. The sample lists 150,000 or so clones, about 80% occurring once. Material: PBMCs or T cells enriched from blood (not recorded which). This TCR was sampled from a man in his fifties or sixties who had recovered from COVID-19.

The chain's CDR3 is CASSPGTAKGRANVLTF. The DNA of the CDR3 is TGTGCCAGCTCACCAGGCACAGCTAAAGGTCGGGCCAACGTCCTGACTTTC. The chain uses TRBV18 and TRBJ2-6; D gene ambiguous. V shed 2 bases and J shed 5 bases, with 16 bases lying between them. Germline assignment: CDR1 KGHSH and CDR2 LQKENI. This CDR3 region has 17 residues.